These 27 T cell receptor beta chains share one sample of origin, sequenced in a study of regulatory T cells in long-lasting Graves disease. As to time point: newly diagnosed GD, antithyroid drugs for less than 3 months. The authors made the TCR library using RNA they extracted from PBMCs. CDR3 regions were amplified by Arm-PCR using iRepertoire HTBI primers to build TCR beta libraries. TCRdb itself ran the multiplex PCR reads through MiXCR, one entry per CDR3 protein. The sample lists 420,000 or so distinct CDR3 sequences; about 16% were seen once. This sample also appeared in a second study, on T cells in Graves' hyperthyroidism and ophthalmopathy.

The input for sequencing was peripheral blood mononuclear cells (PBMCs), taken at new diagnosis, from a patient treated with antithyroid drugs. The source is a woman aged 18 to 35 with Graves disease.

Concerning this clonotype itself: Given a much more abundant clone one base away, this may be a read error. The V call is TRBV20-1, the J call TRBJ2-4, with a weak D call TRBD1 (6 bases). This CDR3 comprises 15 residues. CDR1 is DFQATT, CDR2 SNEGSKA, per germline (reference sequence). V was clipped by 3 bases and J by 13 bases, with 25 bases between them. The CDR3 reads CSARRLDSSYNEQYF. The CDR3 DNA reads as TGCAGTGCTAGGCGTCTGGACAGCTCCTACAATGAGCAGTACTTC.

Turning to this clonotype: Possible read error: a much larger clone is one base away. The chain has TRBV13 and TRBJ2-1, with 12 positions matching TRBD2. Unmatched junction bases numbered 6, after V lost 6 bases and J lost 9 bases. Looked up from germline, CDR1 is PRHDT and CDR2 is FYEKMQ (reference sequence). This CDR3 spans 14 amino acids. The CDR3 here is CASRTGTSGSEQFF. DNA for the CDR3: TGTGCCAGCAGAACCGGGACTAGCGGGTCTGAGCAGTTCTTC.

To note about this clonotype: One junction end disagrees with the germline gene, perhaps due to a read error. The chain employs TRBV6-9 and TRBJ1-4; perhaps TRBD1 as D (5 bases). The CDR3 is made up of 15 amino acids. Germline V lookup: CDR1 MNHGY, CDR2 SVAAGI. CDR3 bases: TGTGCCAGCAGTTACTTTACCGGGACTAAAGAAAAACTGTTTTTT. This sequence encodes CASSYFTGTKEKLFF.

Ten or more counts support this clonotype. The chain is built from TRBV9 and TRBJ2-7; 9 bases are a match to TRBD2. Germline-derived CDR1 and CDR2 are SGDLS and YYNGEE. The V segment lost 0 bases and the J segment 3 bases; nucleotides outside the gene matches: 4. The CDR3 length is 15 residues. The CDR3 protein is CASSVGSSGIYEQYF. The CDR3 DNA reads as TGTGCCAGCAGCGTAGGGTCTAGCGGGATCTACGAGCAGTACTTC.

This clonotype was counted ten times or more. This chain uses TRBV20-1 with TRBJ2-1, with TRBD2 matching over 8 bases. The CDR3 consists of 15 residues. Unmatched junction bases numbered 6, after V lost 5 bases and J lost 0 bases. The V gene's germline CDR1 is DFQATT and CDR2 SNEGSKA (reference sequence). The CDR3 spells CSAWSGSDSYNEQFF. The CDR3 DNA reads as TGCAGTGCTTGGAGCGGGAGCGACTCCTACAATGAGCAGTTCTTC.

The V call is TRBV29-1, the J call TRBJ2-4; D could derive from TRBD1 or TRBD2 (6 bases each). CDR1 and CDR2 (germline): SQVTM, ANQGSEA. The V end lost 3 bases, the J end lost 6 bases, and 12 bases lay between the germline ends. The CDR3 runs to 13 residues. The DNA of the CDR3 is TGCAGCGTTGAGGCGGGGACAACAAACATTCAGTACTTC. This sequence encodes CSVEAGTTNIQYF.

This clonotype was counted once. CDR3 nucleotide sequence: TGCAGTGCTAGACCGGGACAGGACACTGAAGCTTTCTTT. The encoded protein is CSARPGQDTEAFF. V gene TRBV20-1 combines with J gene TRBJ1-1; 8 bases fit TRBD1. V lost 2 bases and J lost 3; bases outside the gene matches: 2. The length of the CDR3 is 13 residues. Germline V gene lookup returns CDR1 DFQATT and CDR2 SNEGSKA (reference sequence).

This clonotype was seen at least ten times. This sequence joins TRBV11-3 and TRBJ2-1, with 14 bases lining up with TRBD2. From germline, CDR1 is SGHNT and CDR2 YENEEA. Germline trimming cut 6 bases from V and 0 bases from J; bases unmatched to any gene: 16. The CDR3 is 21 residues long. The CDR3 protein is CASSFTGSGTSGRTSYNEQFF. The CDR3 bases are TGTGCCAGCAGTTTCACCGGGTCCGGGACTAGCGGGAGAACCTCCTACAATGAGCAGTTCTTC.

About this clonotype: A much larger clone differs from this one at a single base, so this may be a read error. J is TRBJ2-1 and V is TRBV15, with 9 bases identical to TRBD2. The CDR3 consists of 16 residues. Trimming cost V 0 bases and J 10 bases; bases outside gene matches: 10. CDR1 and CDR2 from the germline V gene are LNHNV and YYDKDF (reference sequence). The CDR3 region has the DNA TGTGCCACCAGCAGAGATAGGGCTAGCGGGACGTACGAGCAGTTCTTC. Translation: CATSRDRASGTYEQFF.

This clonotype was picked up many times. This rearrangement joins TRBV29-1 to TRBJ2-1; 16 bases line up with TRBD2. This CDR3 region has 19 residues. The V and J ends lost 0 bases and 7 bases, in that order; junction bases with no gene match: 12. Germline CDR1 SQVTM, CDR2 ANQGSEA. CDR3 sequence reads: CSVEDVAGGTSGRVNEQFF. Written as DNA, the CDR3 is TGCAGCGTTGAAGATGTGGCCGGGGGGACTAGCGGGAGGGTGAATGAGCAGTTCTTC.

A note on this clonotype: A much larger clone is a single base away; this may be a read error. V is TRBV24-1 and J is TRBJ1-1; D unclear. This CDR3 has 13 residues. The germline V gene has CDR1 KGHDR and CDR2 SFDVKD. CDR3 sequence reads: CATSLKGSTEALF. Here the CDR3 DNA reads TGTGCCACCAGTCTTAAGGGCAGCACTGAAGCTCTCTTT.

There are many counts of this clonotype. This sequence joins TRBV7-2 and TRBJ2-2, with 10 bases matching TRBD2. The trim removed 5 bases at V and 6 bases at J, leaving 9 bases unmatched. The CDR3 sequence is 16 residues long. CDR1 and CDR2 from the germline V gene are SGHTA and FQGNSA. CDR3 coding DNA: TGTGCCAGCAGCCTGGGACTAGCGTTAGGCGCCGGGGAGCTGTTTTTT. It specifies CASSLGLALGAGELFF.

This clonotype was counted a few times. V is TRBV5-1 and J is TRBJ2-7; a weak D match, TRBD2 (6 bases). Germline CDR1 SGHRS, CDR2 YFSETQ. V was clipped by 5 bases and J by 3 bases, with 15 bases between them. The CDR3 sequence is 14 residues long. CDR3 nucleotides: TGCGCCAGCAGTGTCCAGGGACTCTTCTACGAGCAGTACTTC. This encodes CASSVQGLFYEQYF. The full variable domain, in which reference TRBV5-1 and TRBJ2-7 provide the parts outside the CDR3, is KAGVTQTPRYLIKTRGQQVTLSCSPISGHRSVSWYQQTPGQGLQFLFEYFSETQRNKGNFPGRFSGRQFSNSRSEMNVSTLELGDSALYLCASSVQGLFYEQYFGPGTRLTVT.

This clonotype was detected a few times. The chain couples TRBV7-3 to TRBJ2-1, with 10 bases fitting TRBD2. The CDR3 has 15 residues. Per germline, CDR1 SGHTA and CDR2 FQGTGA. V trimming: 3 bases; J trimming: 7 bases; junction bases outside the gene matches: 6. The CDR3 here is CASSLTSGLANEQFF. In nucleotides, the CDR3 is TGTGCCAGCAGCTTGACTAGCGGGCTTGCAAATGAGCAGTTCTTC.

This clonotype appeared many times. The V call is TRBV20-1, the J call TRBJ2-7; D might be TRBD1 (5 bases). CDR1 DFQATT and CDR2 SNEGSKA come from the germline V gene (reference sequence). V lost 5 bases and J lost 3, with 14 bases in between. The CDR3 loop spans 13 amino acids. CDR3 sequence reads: CSASQGYNYEQYF. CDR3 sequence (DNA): TGCAGTGCTTCCCAGGGTTACAACTACGAGCAGTACTTC.

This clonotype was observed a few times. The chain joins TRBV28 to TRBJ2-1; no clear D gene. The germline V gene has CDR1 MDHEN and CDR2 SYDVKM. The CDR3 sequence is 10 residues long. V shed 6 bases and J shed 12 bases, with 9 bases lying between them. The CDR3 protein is CASSQGPQFF. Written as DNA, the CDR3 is TGTGCCAGCAGCCAAGGTCCGCAGTTCTTC.

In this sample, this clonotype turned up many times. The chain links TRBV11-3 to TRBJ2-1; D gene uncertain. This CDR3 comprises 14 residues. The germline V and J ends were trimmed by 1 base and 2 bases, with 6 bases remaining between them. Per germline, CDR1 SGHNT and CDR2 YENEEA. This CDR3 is CASSLGSAYNEQFF. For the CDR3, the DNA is TGTGCCAGCAGCTTAGGATCAGCCTACAATGAGCAGTTCTTC. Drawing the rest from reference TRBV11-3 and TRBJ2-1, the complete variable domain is EAGVVQSPRYKIIEKKQPVAFWCNPISGHNTLYWYLQNLGQGPELLIRYENEEAVDDSQLPKDRFSAERLKGVDSTLKIQPAELGDSAVYLCASSLGSAYNEQFFGPGTRLTVL.

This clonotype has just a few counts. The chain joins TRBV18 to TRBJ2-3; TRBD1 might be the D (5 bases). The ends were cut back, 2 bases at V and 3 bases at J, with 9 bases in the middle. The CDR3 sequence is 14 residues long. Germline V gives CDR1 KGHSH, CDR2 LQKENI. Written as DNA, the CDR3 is TGTGCCAGCTCACCAACAGGCGAAACAGATACGCAGTATTTT. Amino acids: CASSPTGETDTQYF.

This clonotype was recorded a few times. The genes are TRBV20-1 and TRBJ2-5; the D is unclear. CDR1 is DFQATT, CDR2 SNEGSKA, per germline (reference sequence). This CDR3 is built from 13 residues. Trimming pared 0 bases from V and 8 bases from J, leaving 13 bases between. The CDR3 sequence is CSAREWQRYTQYF. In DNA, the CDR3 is TGCAGTGCTAGAGAATGGCAGCGTTATACCCAGTACTTC.

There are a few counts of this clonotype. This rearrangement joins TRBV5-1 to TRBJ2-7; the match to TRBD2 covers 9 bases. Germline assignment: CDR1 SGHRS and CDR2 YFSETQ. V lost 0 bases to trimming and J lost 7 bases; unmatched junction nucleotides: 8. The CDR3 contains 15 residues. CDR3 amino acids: CASSLVASGDGEQYF. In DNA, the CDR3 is TGCGCCAGCAGCTTGGTGGCTAGCGGGGACGGAGAGCAGTACTTC.

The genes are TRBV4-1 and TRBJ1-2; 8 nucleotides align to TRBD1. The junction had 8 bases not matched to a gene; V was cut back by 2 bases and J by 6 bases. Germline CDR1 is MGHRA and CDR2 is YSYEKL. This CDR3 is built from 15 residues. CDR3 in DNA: TGCGCCAGCAGCCAAATCGGACAGGGTGACGATGGCTACACCTTC. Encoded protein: CASSQIGQGDDGYTF.

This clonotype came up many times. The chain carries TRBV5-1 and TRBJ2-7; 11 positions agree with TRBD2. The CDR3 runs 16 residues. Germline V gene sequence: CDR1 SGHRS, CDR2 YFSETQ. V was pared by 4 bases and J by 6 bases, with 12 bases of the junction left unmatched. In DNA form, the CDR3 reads TGCGCCAGCAGCGGGGGACCACTAGCGGGAGACGCCGAGCAGTACTTC. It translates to CASSGGPLAGDAEQYF.

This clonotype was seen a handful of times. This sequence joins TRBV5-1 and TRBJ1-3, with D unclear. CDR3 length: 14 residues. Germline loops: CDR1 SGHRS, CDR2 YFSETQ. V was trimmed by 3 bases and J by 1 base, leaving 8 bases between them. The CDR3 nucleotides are TGCGCCAGCAGCTCCAGAGAATCTGGAAACACCATATATTTT. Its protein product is CASSSRESGNTIYF. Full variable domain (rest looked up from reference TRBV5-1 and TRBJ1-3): KAGVTQTPRYLIKTRGQQVTLSCSPISGHRSVSWYQQTPGQGLQFLFEYFSETQRNKGNFPGRFSGRQFSNSRSEMNVSTLELGDSALYLCASSSRESGNTIYFGEGSWLTVV.

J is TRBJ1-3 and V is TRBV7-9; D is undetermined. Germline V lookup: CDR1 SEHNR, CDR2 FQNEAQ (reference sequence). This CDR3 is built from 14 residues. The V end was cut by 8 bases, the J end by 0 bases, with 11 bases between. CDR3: CASEDVRSGNTIYF. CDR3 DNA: TGTGCCAGCGAGGACGTACGCTCTGGAAACACCATATATTTT.

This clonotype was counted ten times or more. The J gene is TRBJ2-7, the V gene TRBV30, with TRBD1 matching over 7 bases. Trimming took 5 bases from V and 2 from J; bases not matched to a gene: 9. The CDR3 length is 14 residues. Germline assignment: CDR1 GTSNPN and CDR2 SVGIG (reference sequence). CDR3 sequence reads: CAWGDGTVTYEQYF. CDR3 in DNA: TGTGCCTGGGGTGACGGGACAGTCACCTACGAGCAGTACTTC.

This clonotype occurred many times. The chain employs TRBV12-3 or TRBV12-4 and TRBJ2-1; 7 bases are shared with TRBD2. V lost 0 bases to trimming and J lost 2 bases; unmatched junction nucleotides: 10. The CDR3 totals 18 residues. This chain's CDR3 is CASSLATGGRAPYNEQFF. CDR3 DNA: TGTGCCAGCAGTTTAGCCACTGGAGGGAGGGCCCCCTACAATGAGCAGTTCTTC.

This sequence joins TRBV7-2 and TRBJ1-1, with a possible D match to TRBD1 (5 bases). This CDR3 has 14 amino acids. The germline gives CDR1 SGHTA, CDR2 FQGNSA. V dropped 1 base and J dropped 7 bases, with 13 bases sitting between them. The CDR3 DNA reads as TGTGCCAGCAGCTTAGGCGACAGTTCCAGTGAAGCTTTCTTT. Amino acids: CASSLGDSSSEAFF.